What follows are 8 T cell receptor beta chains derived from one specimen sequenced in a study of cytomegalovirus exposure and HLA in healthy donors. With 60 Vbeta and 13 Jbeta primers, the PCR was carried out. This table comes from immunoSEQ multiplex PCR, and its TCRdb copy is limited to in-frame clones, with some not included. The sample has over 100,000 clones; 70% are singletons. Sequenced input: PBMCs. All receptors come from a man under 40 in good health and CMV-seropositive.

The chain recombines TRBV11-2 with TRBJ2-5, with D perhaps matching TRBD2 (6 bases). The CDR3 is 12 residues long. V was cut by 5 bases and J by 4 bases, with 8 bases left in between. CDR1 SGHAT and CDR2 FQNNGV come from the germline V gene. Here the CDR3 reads CASSPGVETQYF. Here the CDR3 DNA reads TGTGCCAGCAGCCCGGGGGTAGAGACCCAGTACTTC.

The CDR3 nucleotides are TGTGCCAGCAGCTTCAGGACAAGGAGCTGTGGCTACACCTTC. Its protein is CASSFRTRSCGYTF. The chain couples TRBV7-2 to TRBJ1-2, with TRBD1 as a possible D gene (5 bases). Germline V gives CDR1 SGHTA, CDR2 FQGNSA. The V gene lost 3 bases and the J gene lost 7 bases, with 15 bases spanning the gap. CDR3 length: 14 amino acids.

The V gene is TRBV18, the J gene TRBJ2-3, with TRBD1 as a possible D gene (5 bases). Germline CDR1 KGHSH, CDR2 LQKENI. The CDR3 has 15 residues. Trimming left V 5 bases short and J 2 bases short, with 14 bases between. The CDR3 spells CASSMRQILTDTQYF. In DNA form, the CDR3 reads TGTGCCAGCTCAATGAGACAGATTCTCACAGATACGCAGTATTTT.

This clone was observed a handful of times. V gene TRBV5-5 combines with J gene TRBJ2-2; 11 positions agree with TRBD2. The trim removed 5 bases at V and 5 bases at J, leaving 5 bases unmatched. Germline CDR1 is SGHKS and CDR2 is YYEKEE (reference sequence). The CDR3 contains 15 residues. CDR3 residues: CASRLLAGETGELFF. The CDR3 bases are TGTGCCAGCAGACTACTAGCGGGAGAAACCGGGGAGCTGTTTTTT.

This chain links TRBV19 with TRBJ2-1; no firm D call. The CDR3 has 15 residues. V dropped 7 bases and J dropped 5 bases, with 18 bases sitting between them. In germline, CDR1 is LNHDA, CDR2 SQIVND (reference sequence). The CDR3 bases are TGTGCCAGTACGGTTGAGGCTGCACCCCACAATGAGCAGTTCTTC. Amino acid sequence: CASTVEAAPHNEQFF.

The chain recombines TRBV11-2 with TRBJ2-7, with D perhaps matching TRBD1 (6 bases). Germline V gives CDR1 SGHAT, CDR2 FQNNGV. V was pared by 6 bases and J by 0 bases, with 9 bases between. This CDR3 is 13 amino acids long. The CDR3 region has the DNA TGTGCCAGCAGACAGGGAGCCTCCTACGAGCAGTACGTC. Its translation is CASRQGASYEQYV.

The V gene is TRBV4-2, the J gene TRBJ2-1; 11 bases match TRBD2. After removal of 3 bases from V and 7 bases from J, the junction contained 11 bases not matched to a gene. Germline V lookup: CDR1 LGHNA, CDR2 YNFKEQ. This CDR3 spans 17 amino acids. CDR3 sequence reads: CASSQVAGGPVSNEQFF. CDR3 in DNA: TGTGCCAGCAGCCAGGTAGCGGGGGGGCCTGTGTCGAATGAGCAGTTCTTC.

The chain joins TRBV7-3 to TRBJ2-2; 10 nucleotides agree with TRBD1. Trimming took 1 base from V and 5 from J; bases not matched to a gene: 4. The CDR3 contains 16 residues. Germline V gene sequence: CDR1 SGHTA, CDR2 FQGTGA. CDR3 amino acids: CASSLMGDRGTGELFF. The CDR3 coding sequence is TGTGCCAGCAGCTTAATGGGGGACAGGGGAACCGGGGAGCTGTTTTTT. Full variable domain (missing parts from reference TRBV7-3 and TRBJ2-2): GAGVSQTPSNKVTEKGKYVELRCDPISGHTALYWYRQSLGQGPEFLIYFQGTGAADDSGLPNDRFFAVRPEGSVSTLKIQRTERGDSAVYLCASSLMGDRGTGELFFGEGSRLTVL.